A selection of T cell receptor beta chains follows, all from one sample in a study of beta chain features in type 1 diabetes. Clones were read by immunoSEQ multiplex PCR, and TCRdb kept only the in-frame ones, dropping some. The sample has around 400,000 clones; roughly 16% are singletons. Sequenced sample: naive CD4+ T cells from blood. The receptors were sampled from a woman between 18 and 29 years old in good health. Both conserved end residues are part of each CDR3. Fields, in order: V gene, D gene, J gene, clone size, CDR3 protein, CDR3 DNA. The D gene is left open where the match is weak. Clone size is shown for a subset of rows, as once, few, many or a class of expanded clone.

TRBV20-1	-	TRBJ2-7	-	CSAMDSYEQYF	TGCAGTGCAATGGACAGCTACGAGCAGTACTTC
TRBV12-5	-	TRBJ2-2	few	CASGLGAPHTGELFF	TGTGCTAGTGGTTTGGGGGCCCCGCACACCGGGGAGCTGTTTTTT
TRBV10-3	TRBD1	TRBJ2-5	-	CATEGAKETQYF	TGTGCCACCGAGGGGGCTAAAGAGACCCAGTACTTC
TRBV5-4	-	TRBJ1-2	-	CASSPQGFDGYTF	TGTGCCAGCAGCCCACAGGGTTTCGATGGCTACACCTTC
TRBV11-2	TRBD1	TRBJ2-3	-	CASSLLGQATDTQYF	TGTGCCAGCAGCCTCCTAGGACAGGCTACAGATACGCAGTATTTT
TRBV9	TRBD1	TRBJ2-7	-	CASSTRGQGASWEQYF	TGTGCCAGCAGCACCCGAGGACAGGGGGCTTCATGGGAGCAGTACTTC
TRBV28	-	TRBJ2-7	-	CASSLVVPYYEQYF	TGTGCCAGCAGTTTGGTAGTTCCCTACTACGAGCAGTACTTC
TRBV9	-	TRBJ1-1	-	CASSVGGENTEAFF	TGTGCCAGCAGCGTAGGAGGAGAGAACACTGAAGCTTTCTTT
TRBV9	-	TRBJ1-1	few	CASSVVGATEAFF	TGTGCCAGCAGCGTAGTGGGGGCCACTGAAGCTTTCTTT
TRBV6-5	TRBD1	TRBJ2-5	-	CASRRQGAETQYF	TGTGCCAGCAGAAGACAGGGGGCTGAGACCCAGTACTTC
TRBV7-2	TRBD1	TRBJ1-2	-	CASSSDRGHGYTF	TGTGCCAGCAGCTCGGACAGGGGACATGGCTACACCTTC
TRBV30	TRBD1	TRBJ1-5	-	CAWSPGQGSQPQHF	TGTGCCTGGAGCCCCGGACAGGGCAGCCAGCCCCAGCATTTT
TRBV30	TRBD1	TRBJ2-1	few	CAWDLVSGTGGRNEQFF	TGTGCCTGGGACCTGGTCTCCGGGACAGGGGGCAGGAATGAGCAGTTCTTC
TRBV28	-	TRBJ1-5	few	CASSPLMRGNQPQHF	TGTGCCAGCAGTCCTCTGATGCGCGGCAATCAGCCCCAGCATTTT
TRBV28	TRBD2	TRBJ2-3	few	CASSLPLLAGSTDTQYF	TGTGCCAGCAGTTTACCACTACTAGCGGGGTCCACAGATACGCAGTATTTT
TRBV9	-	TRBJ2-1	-	CASSVAGSNEQFF	TGTGCCAGCAGCGTAGCCGGTTCCAATGAGCAGTTCTTC
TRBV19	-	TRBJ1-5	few	CASLNSNQPQHF	TGTGCCAGCCTTAATAGCAATCAGCCCCAGCATTTT
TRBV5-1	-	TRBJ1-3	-	CASSRDQNTIYF	TGCGCCAGCAGCCGAGATCAAAATACCATATATTTT
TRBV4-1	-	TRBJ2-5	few	CASSQVPYRGGETQYF	TGCGCCAGCAGCCAAGTCCCCTATAGGGGCGGAGAGACCCAGTACTTC
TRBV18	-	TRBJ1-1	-	CASSPTGGNTEAFF	TGTGCCAGCTCACCCACGGGGGGGAACACTGAAGCTTTCTTT